Presented here are 3 T cell receptor beta chains from one specimen sequenced in a study of CXCR3-negative and CXCR3-positive naive CD8 T cells. UMI-labeled TRB cDNA libraries were prepared by 5' RACE. TCRdb reworked the 5' RACE reads into one entry per CDR3 protein, no DNA. Reported are some 48,000 distinct CDR3 sequences; the ten largest clones contain roughly 2.4%. Sequenced input: naive CXCR3- CD8+ T cells from blood. Subset of the sample: CD45RO-CCR7+CD27+CD95- naive CD8+ T cells lacking CXCR3 (TNR3-). The receptors shown here come from a human donor in good health. Some clones in this sample may be carry-over from other donors' samples.

The chain links TRBV29-1 to TRBJ2-1; TCRdb names TRBD2, which stays unverified in the absence of DNA. There are 12 residues in the CDR3. Per the germline V gene, CDR1 is SQVTM and CDR2 is ANQGSEA. The CDR3 protein is CSVEGLGSEQFF.

The chain uses TRBV5-1 and TRBJ2-7. The CDR3 has 12 residues. Germline values: CDR1 SGHRS, CDR2 YFSETQ. The CDR3 here is CASSLGSEEQYF.

The V gene is TRBV14, the J gene TRBJ2-1. The CDR3 is 13 residues long. In germline, CDR1 is SGHDN, CDR2 FVKESK. CDR3 protein: CASSLGPDNEQFF.